This T cell receptor beta chain appears in the sequencing data of a study of post-analysis software for immune sequencing data. Study as a whole: Included among the disease courses, which were recorded for the cohort, were relapsing-remitting, secondary progressive and progressive-relapsing multiple sclerosis.

Comments on this clonotype: The antigen remains unidentified.

Unique molecular identifiers were present in the TCR beta cDNA libraries. The source material, about 0.95 to 11 million T cells, gave rise to 500,000 or so cDNA molecules. TCRdb reprocessed the PCR reads with MiXCR, giving one entry per CDR3 protein. Here the sample spans 430,000 or so distinct CDR3 sequences, roughly 38% being singletons. The study's findings and limits: By F measure, strong co-clustering occurred among samples prepared in the same batch. With TRBV5-6, TRBV5-1 and TRBV20-1 included, about five TRBV segments were more frequent in patients than in controls. In multiple sclerosis, normalized Chao1 diversity was significantly below that of controls.

The V end lost 6 bases, the J end lost 0 bases, and 12 bases lay between the germline ends. CDR3 length: 15 residues. The chain uses TRBV12-3 or TRBV12-4 and TRBJ2-1; D is uncertain. Material for sequencing was blood. The origin of this receptor is a girl aged 2 to 9 with multiple sclerosis. The CDR3 protein is CASSRPTASYNEQFF. CDR3 nucleotide sequence: TGTGCCAGCAGCCGACCAACAGCCTCCTACAATGAGCAGTTCTTC.